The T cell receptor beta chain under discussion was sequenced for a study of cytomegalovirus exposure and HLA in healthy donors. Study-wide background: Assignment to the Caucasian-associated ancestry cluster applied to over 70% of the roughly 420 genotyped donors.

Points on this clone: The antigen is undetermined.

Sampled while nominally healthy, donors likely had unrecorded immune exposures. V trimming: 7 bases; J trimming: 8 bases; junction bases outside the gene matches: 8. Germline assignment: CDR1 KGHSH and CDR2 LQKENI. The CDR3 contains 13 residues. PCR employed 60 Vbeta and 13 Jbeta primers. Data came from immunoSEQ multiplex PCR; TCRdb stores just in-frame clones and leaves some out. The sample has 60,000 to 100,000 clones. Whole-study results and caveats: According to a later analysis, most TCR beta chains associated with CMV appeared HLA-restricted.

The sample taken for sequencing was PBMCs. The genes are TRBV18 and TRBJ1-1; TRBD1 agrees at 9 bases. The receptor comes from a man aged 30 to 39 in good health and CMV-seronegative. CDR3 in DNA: TGTGCCAGCTGCAACGCCGGGACAGGGGAAGCTTTCTTT. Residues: CASCNAGTGEAFF.